Each of the 5 T cell receptor beta chains below was sequenced from the same sample in a study of T cells after yellow fever vaccination. TCRdb itself ran the 5' RACE reads through MiXCR, one entry per CDR3 protein. Of nearly 550,000 distinct CDR3 sequences listed, 15% to 20% were seen once; the top ten hold roughly an eighth. The sample here was PBMCs, taken 15 days after the yellow fever booster vaccination. These receptors all come from a man aged 25 to 45 who received the YFV17D yellow fever vaccine.

The chain couples TRBV6-2 or TRBV6-3 to TRBJ2-7; a weak D match, TRBD1 (5 bases). The germline CDR1 and CDR2 sequences are MNHEY and SVGEGT. The CDR3 is made up of 14 amino acids. V was shortened by 7 bases and J by 4 bases, with 17 bases between the two germline ends. The CDR3 DNA reads as TGTGCCAGCAATGGACATCTGAATATTTACGAGCAGTACTTC. Translating gives CASNGHLNIYEQYF.

This clonotype was counted a few times. The chain uses TRBV29-1 and TRBJ1-2; D remains unclear. The CDR3 runs to 11 residues. Germline CDR1 SQVTM, CDR2 ANQGSEA. Trimming took off 7 bases at V and 5 bases at J, with 11 bases between the two ends. The CDR3 sequence is CSGSSPYGYTF. CDR3 DNA sequence: TGCAGCGGGAGCAGCCCTTATGGCTACACCTTC.

The sample holds a few counts of this clonotype. The rearrangement uses TRBV10-3 and TRBJ2-2, with D hard to call. Germline-derived CDR1 and CDR2 are ENHRY and SYGVKD. V was cut by 0 bases and J by 5 bases, with 10 bases left in between. The CDR3 length is 15 residues. CDR3 in amino acids: CAISESSLRTGELFF. Written as DNA, the CDR3 is TGTGCCATCAGTGAGTCGAGTTTACGAACCGGGGAGCTGTTTTTT.

The chain is built from TRBV10-3 and TRBJ2-7, with D perhaps matching TRBD1 (5 bases). The V end lost 3 bases, the J end lost 5 bases, and 17 bases lay between the germline ends. The CDR3 has 15 amino acids. Germline values: CDR1 ENHRY, CDR2 SYGVKD. The CDR3 spells CAISDYRQGVNEQYF. The DNA of the CDR3 is TGTGCCATCAGTGATTATCGACAAGGGGTTAACGAGCAGTACTTC.

The genes are TRBV6-1 and TRBJ1-3; D not resolved. The CDR3 runs 16 residues. Per germline, CDR1 MNHNS and CDR2 SASEGT. Trimming took 0 bases from V and 0 from J, leaving 9 bases between them. The CDR3 is CASSEAPASSGNTIYF. In DNA, the CDR3 is TGTGCCAGCAGTGAAGCACCGGCCAGCTCTGGAAACACCATATATTTT.